This T cell receptor beta chain is drawn from a study of cytomegalovirus exposure and HLA in healthy donors (dated by TCRdb to 2016 to 2017). For the wider study: An earlier analysis of several hundred of the donors reported roughly 270 Gb of sequence data and around 110 million unique TCR beta sequences from about 200 million T cells. An early release covering 550 to 700 HLA-typed donors comprised approximately 300 gigabases of sequencing data and 65 million to 100 million unique TCR sequences. The genetic ancestry cluster associated with self-reported Caucasian donors included around four fifths of the 398 genotyped donors. The study aimed to test whether signatures of past pathogen exposure could be identified by cataloging public T cell receptors. Using immunosequencing, the study profiled T cell repertoires from 666 subjects and related those repertoires to cytomegalovirus serostatus. A separate validation cohort of roughly 110 different subjects was used in addition to the approximately 640-subject first cohort. To predict cytomegalovirus infection status, the study combined high-throughput TCR immunosequencing, statistical association of individual TCRs with disease status, and machine learning. To study patterns of TCR occurrence, a later analysis re-analyzed previously published TCR beta repertoires from around 670 donors and added high-resolution HLA genotyping. The later analysis used no new phenotypic data to find candidate immune exposures, relying instead on TCR beta sequences and their occurrence across donors. In an earlier analysis of 550 to 700 of the donors, high-throughput TCR beta sequencing was used to judge whether each TCR beta V gene segment behaved as functional or pseudogenic. Donor age, sex, ethnicity and CMV serostatus were collected together with the repertoire data. In a later genetic analysis, genome-wide SNP genotypes for about 55% of the roughly 670 donors were used, and that subset was treated as a discovery cohort. Every discovery cohort repertoire had been produced on one sequencing platform. HLA typing covered class I and class II loci at four-digit resolution. The number of donors typed differed by locus, with 629-630 for A, B, C, DRB1 and DQB1, roughly 550 for DQA1, approximately 570 for DPA1, and 450 to 480 for DPB1. Four to six DR-DQ haplotypes were handled as single units for association and clustering, since linkage in the cohort was strong. Among roughly 400 genotyped donors of the cohort, an average of around 220,000 unique TCR beta nucleotide sequences was sequenced per donor, of which approximately 19% were non-productive. Overall study results and their limits: The classifier was reported to diagnose cytomegalovirus status with high specificity and sensitivity in both the original cohort and the validation cohort. A later genetic analysis associated a missense DCLRE1C variant with V-gene and J-gene trimming of TCR beta chains, and an independent cohort replicated the association. A further reported finding was that TCR beta sequences accurately predicted the HLA-A and HLA-B alleles for most subjects in the first cohort. Because counts were too low, fewer than 20 rarely observed V segments, including chromosome 9 orphons, were excluded from the earlier analysis of roughly 580 of the donors. The authors suggested that the approach could potentially be generalized to other disease states and immunological phenotypes. Correlated functional status among segregating V segments might be attributable to linkage disequilibrium, but an unknown experimental factor could not be ruled out. The presence/absence analyses assumed that sequencing depth was roughly uniform across donors, and that assumption may not be true. Because some donors lacked HLA typing at each locus, the association tests relied only on the typed subset. When HLA alleles, especially DR and DQ, strongly co-occurred, attributing TCR associations to individual alleles was difficult. The study listed approximately 150 TCR beta chains as associated with cytomegalovirus. A group of highly shared sequence variants was considered likely to be a technical artifact of the sequencing pipeline. A later analysis found that most CMV-associated TCR beta chains appeared HLA-restricted, with HLA associations seemingly driven largely by CMV exposure. The only immune exposure information available for the cohort was CMV serostatus. According to a later analysis, parvovirus B19, influenza, CMV and Epstein-Barr virus appeared linked to several top co-occurrence clusters. A few of the identified cytomegalovirus-associated TCR beta chains were confirmed in vitro to be specific for cytomegalovirus antigens. In a later analysis, some 18,000 TCR beta sequences were associated with specific HLA alleles at a false discovery rate of 0.05. A later genetic analysis reported fewer N-insertions in productive TCRs among donors in an Asian-associated ancestry cluster than the roughly 690-donor mean. This cohort had only TCR beta chains sequenced, and the lack of alpha or paired-chain data limited which features could be detected. Across donors, most TCR sequences were observed very rarely, whereas some public TCRs were present in many individuals. In an earlier analysis of about 540 of the donors, most TCR beta V segments were observed in productive rearrangements about 87% or about 30% of the time, broadly matching IMGT annotations. Compared with equally common non-associated chains, HLA-associated TCR beta chains in a later analysis were more clonally expanded and had lower generation probabilities. A later analysis found that TCR association rates varied across HLA loci, with DRB1 alleles showing the most associated TCRs and HLA-C alleles the fewest.

On this clone itself: The antigen this receptor binds is unknown. Base qualities are not at hand, and no much larger clone is one base apart.

The library was made by the immunoSEQ multiplex PCR assay. A mixture of 60 forward primers for TCR Vbeta segments and 13 reverse primers for TCR Jbeta segments was used in the multiplex PCR. The CDR3 region of rearranged TCR beta genes was amplified from genomic DNA by a multiplex PCR assay. Amplified TCR beta libraries were sequenced as 87-base-pair reads on the Illumina HiSeq System. The authors' pipeline ran thus. Across the 700 or so repertoires, a later analysis counted roughly 84 million unique TCR beta chains, approximately 12 million of which were shared by at least two donors. Raw reads were error-corrected and collapsed into unique sequences by a nearest-neighbor algorithm in which closely related sequences were merged to remove PCR and sequencing errors. Alignment of CDR3 sequences to IMGT reference sequences was used to assign V, D and J gene segments. Each retained sequence needed at least a six-nucleotide match to both a V gene segment and a J gene segment. A rearrangement counted as productive if the CDR3 had no stop codons and remained in frame with V and J, and every other rearrangement counted as non-productive. CDR3 was defined by IMGT convention, running from the second conserved V-encoded cysteine to the conserved J-encoded phenylalanine. In an earlier analysis of more than 550 of the donors, sequences lacking an unambiguous match to a single V gene segment were excluded. In an earlier analysis of 587 of the donors, V segments were called functional above 56.7% productive rearrangements and were called segregating when the between-donor standard deviation exceeded 5%. A statistical classification framework was built to diagnose cytomegalovirus status from the catalog of TCR beta chain sequences. A later analysis assigned V and J genes by comparing TCR nucleotide sequences with IMGT/GENE-DB human TR gene sequences. In a later analysis, CDR3 sequences and most-parsimonious VDJ recombination scenarios were assigned using the TCRdist pipeline. In a later analysis, each TCR beta chain was defined by its CDR3 amino acid sequence together with its V-gene family, and reads without a unique V-gene family were excluded. In a later analysis, fewer than 600 highly shared, low-generation-probability nucleotide sequences were removed to address suspected cross-contamination and a sequencing artifact. A later analysis calculated a clonal expansion index for each public chain from normalized within-repertoire ranks of inferred template counts. A later analysis computed generation probabilities with a VDJ recombination model fitted to out-of-frame rearrangements, and checked the results against IGoR. Hypergeometric tests were used in a later analysis to score TCR-TCR, TCR-HLA and TCR-CMV co-occurrence, with a repertoire-size bias correction applied to the TCR pairs. In a later analysis, false discovery rates were estimated by permuting HLA or CMV assignments 20 times. A later analysis grouped co-occurring TCRs with DBSCAN, adding TCRdist sequence similarity when clustering within HLA-allele-positive subsets. For co-occurrence clustering, repertoires with fewer than 30,000 or more than 120,000 public chains were excluded, along with roughly 5 repertoires with anomalous nucleotide sharing. The clones in this table, taken by TCRdb from immuneACCESS, are in-frame only. Not every clone is retained; where verified, under half of the shortfall comes from an unresolved V gene, and the cause of the rest is unknown. The V and J calls and clone size come from that table; D and trimming were worked out from the DNA. The sample table lists 150,000 to 200,000 clones, 81% of them with a count of one. The top ten hold 2.1% of the sample.

The cohort consisted of 670 or so healthy bone marrow donors. All cohort members were sampled while nominally healthy, although unrecorded immune exposures were likely present. The donor was CMV seropositive and belonged to the group of more than 250 seropositive cohort members. A peripheral blood sample was provided by each donor, and peripheral blood mononuclear cells were used for TCR beta sequencing. Genomic DNA was extracted from the blood cell samples with the Qiagen DNeasy Blood Extraction Kit. The specimen sequenced was PBMCs. This receptor was taken from a woman younger than 30 in good health and CMV-seropositive.

The DNA sequence is TGTGCCAGCAGCTTAGGGGCAACTGAAGCTTTCTTT. This translates into CASSLGATEAFF. Recombination joined TRBV7-9 with TRBJ1-1, with an unclear D gene assignment. The CDR3 goes from the cysteine to the phenylalanine over 12 residues. The only DNA kept is the CDR3, 36 bases in frame from the first base. V and J are truncated by 1 base and 5 bases respectively, leaving an intervening sequence of 5 bases. CDR1 and CDR2 were assigned from the germline V gene (reference sequence) as SEHNR and FQNEAQ.